This T cell receptor (beta chain) was recorded in a study of vaccination and CD4 T cells after COVID-19. The CDR3 covers 15 residues. From germline, CDR1 is MDHEN and CDR2 SYDVKM. The trim removed 1 base at V and 11 bases at J, leaving 8 bases unmatched. This clonotype was detected only a few times. Its specificity is not known. Regarding treatment: approximately nine-day PBMC culture with coronavirus spike peptide pools or control peptides (ViraFEST assay). Sequenced with the Oncomine TCR Beta short-read assay was DNA taken from cultured CD4+ T cells. From the PCR reads, TCRdb called clonotypes with MiXCR, one entry per CDR3 protein. There are under 20,000 distinct CDR3 sequences in the sample; about 44% occur only once, and less than 4.5% lies in the top ten. Study findings and constraints: The study found that a median approximately 90% of reactive clones in convalescent patients appeared only post-vaccination.

This TCR was sampled from a human donor who had recovered from COVID-19. V is TRBV28 and J is TRBJ1-6; 7 positions agree with TRBD1. Here the sequenced sample was CD4+ T cells from blood, cultured in vitro, taken before SARS-CoV-2 vaccination. CDR3 in amino acids: CASSLSGGVGAPLHF. Here the CDR3 DNA reads TGTGCCAGCAGTTTATCAGGGGGGGTTGGGGCACCCCTCCACTTT.